The next 10 T cell receptor beta chains were all read from a single sample in a study of sequential checkpoint blockade in melanoma. Profiled with immunoSEQ multiplex PCR; TCRdb holds only in-frame clones, not every one. The table records about 40,000 clones, just over 85% of them present only once. Treatment described: randomized to nivolumab then ipilimumab (arm A) or the reverse (arm B). Source: CD8+ T cells sorted from blood (inferred from file names), taken from a patient given nivolumab and ipilimumab in sequence. These receptors all stem from a human donor with melanoma.

The CDR3 region has the DNA TGTGCCAGCAGTTTATTGGCGGGAGAAGGCGAAGAGACCCAGTACTTC. Translation gives CASSLLAGEGEETQYF. The rearrangement joins TRBV27 to TRBJ2-5, with 7 positions matching TRBD2. The V gene end was trimmed by 1 base and the J gene end by 3 bases; junction bases not matched to a gene: 8. CDR3 length equals 16 residues. CDR1 is MNHEY, CDR2 SMNVEV, per germline (reference sequence).

About this clone itself: One end of the junction does not line up with germline, which may come from a read error. This chain uses TRBV28 with TRBJ2-1, with D perhaps matching TRBD2 (5 bases). This CDR3 has 11 amino acids. The germline V gene encodes CDR1 MDHEN and CDR2 SYDVKM. The CDR3 here is CALGPGNSQVF. The CDR3, as DNA: TGTGCCCTCGGACCCGGGAACTCGCAGGTCTTC.

V is TRBV29-1 and J is TRBJ2-1, with 8 nucleotides matching TRBD1. CDR1 and CDR2 (germline): SQVTM, ANQGSEA. CDR3 size: 14 residues. With 2 bases clipped from V and 6 bases from J, the junction kept 6 bases outside the gene matches. The CDR3 reads CSVELGQGLNEQFF. CDR3 nucleotide sequence: TGCAGCGTTGAACTCGGACAGGGTCTCAATGAGCAGTTCTTC.

This clone appeared a few times. The chain links TRBV16 to TRBJ1-1; 7 nucleotides line up with TRBD1. The germline gives CDR1 KGHSY, CDR2 FQNENV. The junction had 5 bases not matched to a gene; V was cut back by 2 bases and J by 2 bases. The CDR3 is 15 amino acids. CDR3 in amino acids: CASSQGDSHNTEAFF. The CDR3 bases are TGTGCCAGCAGCCAAGGGGACAGCCACAACACTGAAGCTTTCTTT.

V is TRBV15 and J is TRBJ2-1, with TRBD2 as a possible D gene (6 bases). The germline V gene has CDR1 LNHNV and CDR2 YYDKDF (reference sequence). Trimming stripped 6 bases from V and 8 bases from J, with 17 bases between. This CDR3 region has 14 residues. CDR3 region: CATRSAGSLYEQFF. CDR3 coding DNA: TGTGCCACCAGATCCGCCGGGAGTCTCTATGAGCAGTTCTTC. The variable domain in full, with the rest retrieved from reference TRBV15 and TRBJ2-1, is DAMVIQNPRYQVTQFGKPVTLSCSQTLNHNVMYWYQQKSSQAPKLLFHYYDKDFNNEADTPDNFQSRRPNTSFCFLDIRSPGLGDTAMYLCATRSAGSLYEQFFGPGTRLTVL.

This chain links TRBV2 with TRBJ2-5; 7 bases fit TRBD2. Trimming at V came to 6 bases and at J to 1 base, leaving 8 bases not matched to a gene. CDR3 length: 15 residues. The germline V gene has CDR1 SNHLY and CDR2 FYNNEI. Here the CDR3 DNA reads TGTGCCAGCAGCCTACGGGGGGAGCGCCAAGAGACCCAGTACTTC. Translation: CASSLRGERQETQYF. The full variable domain, in which reference TRBV2 and TRBJ2-5 provide the parts outside the CDR3, is EPEVTQTPSHQVTQMGQEVILRCVPISNHLYFYWYRQILGQKVEFLVSFYNNEISEKSEIFDDQFSVERPDGSNFTLKIRSTKLEDSAMYFCASSLRGERQETQYFGPGTRLLVL.

V and J are TRBV10-3 and TRBJ2-1, with TRBD2 matching 10 bases. The V and J ends lost 4 bases and 10 bases, in that order; junction bases with no gene match: 10. Germline loops: CDR1 ENHRY, CDR2 SYGVKD. The CDR3 spans 15 residues. The CDR3 is CAISGTSGILGEQFF. For the CDR3, the DNA is TGTGCCATCAGTGGAACTAGCGGGATCCTCGGGGAGCAGTTCTTC.

The chain is built from TRBV29-1 and TRBJ2-3; TRBD1 is a possible D gene (6 bases). The V gene's germline CDR1 is SQVTM and CDR2 ANQGSEA. Trimming took off 1 base at V and 0 bases at J, with 20 bases between the two ends. The CDR3 runs to 18 residues. In DNA, the CDR3 is TGCAGCGTTGAAGGGTGGACCTCAGGGGTTGTCAGCACAGATACGCAGTATTTT. It specifies CSVEGWTSGVVSTDTQYF.

This clone was seen only a few times. The chain has TRBV7-9 and TRBJ2-1; possibly TRBD2 for D (6 bases). CDR1 is SEHNR and CDR2 is FQNEAQ in the germline V gene (reference sequence). The V gene lost 5 bases and the J gene lost 3 bases, with 8 bases spanning the gap. This CDR3 is built from 13 residues. The CDR3 reads CASSRGNYNEQFF. DNA of the CDR3: TGTGCCAGCAGCCGCGGGAACTACAATGAGCAGTTCTTC.

The chain uses TRBV7-7 and TRBJ2-1, with 16 bases identical to TRBD2. The V gene end was trimmed by 4 bases and the J gene end by 5 bases; junction bases not matched to a gene: 2. Germline lookup yields CDR1 SSHAT and CDR2 FNYEAQ (reference sequence). There are 16 residues in the CDR3. CDR3 bases: TGTGCCAGCAGCTGGGGACTAGCGGGAGGGGACAATGAGCAGTTCTTC. Its protein product is CASSWGLAGGDNEQFF.